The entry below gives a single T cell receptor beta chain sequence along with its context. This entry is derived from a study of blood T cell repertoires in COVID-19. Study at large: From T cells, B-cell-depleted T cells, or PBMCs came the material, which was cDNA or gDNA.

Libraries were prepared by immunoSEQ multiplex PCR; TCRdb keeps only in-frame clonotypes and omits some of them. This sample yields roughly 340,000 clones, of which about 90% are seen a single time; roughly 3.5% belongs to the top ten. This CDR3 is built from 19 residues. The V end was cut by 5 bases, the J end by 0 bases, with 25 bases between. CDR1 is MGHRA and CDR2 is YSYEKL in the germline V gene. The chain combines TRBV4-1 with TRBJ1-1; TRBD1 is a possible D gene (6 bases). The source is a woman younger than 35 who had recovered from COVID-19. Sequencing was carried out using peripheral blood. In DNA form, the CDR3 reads TGCGCCAGCAGCAAGATACAGGGACCCCTGACCGGAATGAACACTGAAGCTTTCTTT. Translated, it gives CASSKIQGPLTGMNTEAFF.